These T cell receptor beta chains were read from a single sample in a study of blood T cell repertoires in COVID-19. Clones were sequenced by immunoSEQ multiplex PCR, and TCRdb holds only the in-frame ones, with some missing. The sample includes 40,000 to 45,000 clones, 87% seen only once; the top ten take nearly 4%. The sequencing sample was made of peripheral blood. These receptors were collected from a man between 40 and 49 years old with COVID-19, enrolled during active disease. CDR3s include the opening cysteine and the closing phenylalanine or tryptophan. The D gene is left open where the match is weak. Clone size is shown for a subset of rows, as once, few, many or a class of expanded clone.

CDR3nt,CDR3aa,d_gene,abundance,j_gene,v_gene
TGTGCCAGCAGCTCCCGAACCACCTGGGGGGTGCGCGAGCAGTACTTC,CASSSRTTWGVREQYF,-,-,TRBJ2-7,TRBV11-3
TGTGCCAGCAGTTTACCGGACAGGGGGCGAGGAAATAGCAATCAGCCCCAGCATTTT,CASSLPDRGRGNSNQPQHF,TRBD1,-,TRBJ1-5,TRBV28
TGTGCCAGCAGCCAGGATACAGGGACAGATACGCAGTATTTT,CASSQDTGTDTQYF,-,-,TRBJ2-3,TRBV3-1/TRBV3-2
TGTGCCAGTAGTCACAAAAGCTCCGGGACAGGGGCTTTCTTT,CASSHKSSGTGAFF,TRBD1,-,TRBJ1-1,TRBV19
TGTGCCAGCAGTGAAAGTGGGACAGGTGCCACAGATACGCAGTATTTT,CASSESGTGATDTQYF,TRBD1,-,TRBJ2-3,TRBV6-4
TGTGCCACCAGCAGAGTAGGGGAAGAGGAGCAGTTCTTC,CATSRVGEEEQFF,-,-,TRBJ2-1,TRBV15
TGCGCCAGCAGCCAAGATGGGAGCGGGAGAAAGAATGAGCAGTTCTTC,CASSQDGSGRKNEQFF,TRBD2,-,TRBJ2-1,TRBV4-1
TGTGCCAGCAGCTTAGGTTCTGTGGCGGTCTCCACAGATACGCAGTATTTT,CASSLGSVAVSTDTQYF,-,-,TRBJ2-3,TRBV7-6
TGTGCCTCCGACGGGGGGGTAGGACAAGAGACCCAGTACTTC,CASDGGVGQETQYF,TRBD2,-,TRBJ2-5,TRBV25-1
TGTGCCAGCAGTGAAGGGCGGTTTGAAAAACTGTTTTTT,CASSEGRFEKLFF,-,-,TRBJ1-4,TRBV2
TGTGCCAGCAGTTTATATGGGAAGGGGTATAATTCACCCCTCCACTTT,CASSLYGKGYNSPLHF,-,-,TRBJ1-6,TRBV28
TGCGCCAGCAGCTTGGGGCCTATAGGGACAGGCCTCCTTGGAAACACCATATATTTT,CASSLGPIGTGLLGNTIYF,TRBD1,-,TRBJ1-3,TRBV5-1
TGTGCCAGCAGTTTGGGACAGGGGCATCAGCCCCAGCATTTT,CASSLGQGHQPQHF,TRBD1,once,TRBJ1-5,TRBV28
TGTGCCAGCAATACCGGGACAGGGGTCCACACTGAAGCTTTCTTT,CASNTGTGVHTEAFF,TRBD1,-,TRBJ1-1,TRBV2
TGTGCCAGCAACAACCACAGGGACAGCACTGAAGCTTTCTTT,CASNNHRDSTEAFF,TRBD1,-,TRBJ1-1,TRBV6-5
TGTGCCAGCAGACCCACAGGGGGATTCTATGGCTACACCTTC,CASRPTGGFYGYTF,TRBD1,once,TRBJ1-2,TRBV14
TGTGCCAGCAGCGTTCTACAGGGTGGGGTAGACGACGGCTACACCTTC,CASSVLQGGVDDGYTF,-,-,TRBJ1-2,TRBV9
TGTGCCAGCAGCTTAGGACAGGGCCCGGACGTCTATGGCTACACCTTC,CASSLGQGPDVYGYTF,TRBD1,-,TRBJ1-2,TRBV11-2
TGTGCCACCTATGACAGGGGGCACAATGGCTACACCTTC,CATYDRGHNGYTF,TRBD1,-,TRBJ1-2,TRBV15
TGTGCCAGCAGCCTGGGACTAGCGGTTCTTAGCACAGATACGCAGTATTTT,CASSLGLAVLSTDTQYF,TRBD2,-,TRBJ2-3,TRBV14